This T cell receptor beta chain was retrieved from a study of T cell responses to AZD1222 COVID-19 vaccine. Study outcomes and limitations: Elevations in Spike-specific TCR breadth and depth followed administration of two AZD1222 doses. None of the repertoires were sampled until the peak T cell response had passed.

Trimming left V 4 bases short and J 7 bases short, with 13 bases between. The CDR3 has 14 amino acids. Germline V gene sequence: CDR1 KGHSH, CDR2 LQKENI. Points on this clone: Its antigen is still unknown.

Profiling relied on immunoSEQ multiplex PCR, and the TCRdb table lists in-frame clones only, not all of them. The repertoire consists of fewer than 130,000 clones, with more than 85% occurring once and the leading ten covering about 1.2%. V usage is TRBV18 and J usage is TRBJ1-4, with unresolved D. The source material was peripheral blood, sampled on day 0 of AZD1222 vaccination. This TCR was recovered from an adult in good health. CDR3: CASSQQLASEKLFF. The CDR3 DNA is TGTGCCAGCTCACAGCAGTTAGCTAGTGAAAAACTGTTTTTT.